This is a list of T cell receptor beta chains from one sample in a study of T cell responses to AZD1222 COVID-19 vaccine. Measured with immunoSEQ multiplex PCR; TCRdb has only the in-frame clones, and not every one. The table shows 100,000 to 150,000 clones, with approximately 87% occurring only once. The sequences come from peripheral blood, collected on day 0 of AZD1222 vaccination. Source of these receptors: an adult in good health. The CDR3 runs from the conserved cysteine through the conserved F or W. D genes are given only for firm matches. Not every row has a clone size; where given, it reads once, few, many or a size class.

d_gene: -; len: 15; j_gene: TRBJ2-1; v_gene: TRBV12-2; abundance: -; CDR3aa: CASRPDSTRGNEQFF; CDR3nt: TGTGCAAGTCGCCCCGATAGCACCAGGGGCAATGAGCAGTTCTTC
d_gene: -; len: 14; j_gene: TRBJ1-6; v_gene: TRBV19; abundance: -; CDR3aa: CASTTTVYNSPLHF; CDR3nt: TGTGCCAGTACAACGACAGTCTATAATTCACCCCTCCACTTT
d_gene: -; len: 14; j_gene: TRBJ2-3; v_gene: TRBV5-4; abundance: -; CDR3aa: CASSLAGNRDTQYF; CDR3nt: TGTGCCAGCAGCTTGGCAGGGAATCGAGATACGCAGTATTTT
d_gene: -; len: 15; j_gene: TRBJ2-7; v_gene: TRBV7-9; abundance: -; CDR3aa: CASSLLPGLTTEQYF; CDR3nt: TGTGCCAGCAGCTTACTTCCGGGACTTACGACGGAGCAGTACTTC
d_gene: -; len: 14; j_gene: TRBJ2-2; v_gene: TRBV11-3; abundance: once; CDR3aa: CASSSDPGAGELFF; CDR3nt: TGTGCCAGCAGCTCGGACCCCGGGGCCGGGGAGCTGTTTTTT
d_gene: -; len: 14; j_gene: TRBJ2-3; v_gene: TRBV5-1; abundance: -; CDR3aa: CASIPGPSTDTQYF; CDR3nt: TGCGCCAGCATCCCGGGCCCTAGCACAGATACGCAGTATTTT
d_gene: -; len: 13; j_gene: TRBJ1-2; v_gene: TRBV7-3; abundance: -; CDR3aa: CASSAQGGDGYTF; CDR3nt: TGTGCCAGCAGCGCCCAGGGTGGGGATGGCTACACCTTC
d_gene: -; len: 15; j_gene: TRBJ1-2; v_gene: TRBV7-3; abundance: -; CDR3aa: CASSRTADGYYGYTF; CDR3nt: TGTGCCAGCAGCCGGACCGCAGACGGGTACTATGGCTACACCTTC
d_gene: -; len: 13; j_gene: TRBJ2-7; v_gene: TRBV6-5; abundance: -; CDR3aa: CASMAGTAYEQYF; CDR3nt: TGTGCCAGCATGGCGGGGACTGCCTACGAGCAGTACTTC
d_gene: TRBD2; len: 16; j_gene: TRBJ2-1; v_gene: TRBV13; abundance: -; CDR3aa: CASSFLGTSRNNEQFF; CDR3nt: TGTGCCAGCAGCTTTCTCGGGACTAGCCGAAACAATGAGCAGTTCTTC
d_gene: -; len: 16; j_gene: TRBJ1-2; v_gene: TRBV5-4; abundance: -; CDR3aa: CASSPGVGREDYGYTF; CDR3nt: TGTGCCAGCAGCCCTGGCGTGGGCAGGGAGGACTATGGCTACACCTTC
d_gene: -; len: 18; j_gene: TRBJ1-3; v_gene: TRBV23-1; abundance: -; CDR3aa: CASSQSSLETGIGNTIYF; CDR3nt: TGCGCCAGCAGTCAATCGAGTCTCGAGACTGGAATTGGAAACACCATATATTTT
d_gene: TRBD2; len: 15; j_gene: TRBJ2-7; v_gene: TRBV4-3; abundance: -; CDR3aa: CASSQAGGRGYEQYF; CDR3nt: TGCGCCAGCAGCCAAGCGGGCGGGAGGGGCTACGAGCAGTACTTC
d_gene: TRBD1; len: 13; j_gene: TRBJ1-2; v_gene: TRBV6-2/TRBV6-3; abundance: once; CDR3aa: CASSFRGLAGYTF; CDR3nt: TGTGCCAGCAGTTTCAGGGGGCTGGCTGGCTACACCTTC
d_gene: TRBD1; len: 14; j_gene: TRBJ1-2; v_gene: TRBV3-1/TRBV3-2; abundance: -; CDR3aa: CASSHLTGERGYTF; CDR3nt: TGTGCCAGCAGCCACCTGACAGGGGAGCGAGGCTACACCTTC
d_gene: -; len: 16; j_gene: TRBJ1-3; v_gene: TRBV28; abundance: once; CDR3aa: CASSSHRGLSGNTIYF; CDR3nt: TGTGCCAGCAGTTCTCATAGGGGACTCTCTGGAAACACCATATATTTT
d_gene: -; len: 13; j_gene: TRBJ2-7; v_gene: TRBV12-3/TRBV12-4; abundance: -; CDR3aa: CASSLVDSYEQYF; CDR3nt: TGTGCCAGCAGTTTAGTGGACAGCTACGAGCAGTACTTC